This TCR beta chain was captured in a study of blood T cell repertoires in COVID-19. This CDR3 has 16 amino acids. CDR1 SGHNT and CDR2 YYREEE come from the germline V gene (reference sequence). J gave up 3 bases and V 5 bases, and 8 bases lay outside the gene matches. The protocol was immunoSEQ multiplex PCR, while the TCRdb copy is restricted to in-frame clones and leaves out a portion. The sample yields 200,000 to 250,000 clones, over 75% seen once. This clonotype was obtained from a woman aged 55-69 years who had recovered from COVID-19. Input material: PBMCs or T cells enriched from blood (not recorded which). The rearrangement joins TRBV5-4 to TRBJ2-3; 11 bases are shared with TRBD2. CDR3 DNA sequence: TGTGCCAGCAGTCCCCATAGCGGGGGGGTTACAGATACGCAGTATTTT. Translation: CASSPHSGGVTDTQYF. Complete variable domain (other parts from reference TRBV5-4 and TRBJ2-3): ETGVTQSPTHLIKTRGQQVTLRCSSQSGHNTVSWYQQALGQGPQFIFQYYREEENGRGNFPPRFSGLQFPNYSSELNVNALELDDSALYLCASSPHSGGVTDTQYFGPGTRLTVL.